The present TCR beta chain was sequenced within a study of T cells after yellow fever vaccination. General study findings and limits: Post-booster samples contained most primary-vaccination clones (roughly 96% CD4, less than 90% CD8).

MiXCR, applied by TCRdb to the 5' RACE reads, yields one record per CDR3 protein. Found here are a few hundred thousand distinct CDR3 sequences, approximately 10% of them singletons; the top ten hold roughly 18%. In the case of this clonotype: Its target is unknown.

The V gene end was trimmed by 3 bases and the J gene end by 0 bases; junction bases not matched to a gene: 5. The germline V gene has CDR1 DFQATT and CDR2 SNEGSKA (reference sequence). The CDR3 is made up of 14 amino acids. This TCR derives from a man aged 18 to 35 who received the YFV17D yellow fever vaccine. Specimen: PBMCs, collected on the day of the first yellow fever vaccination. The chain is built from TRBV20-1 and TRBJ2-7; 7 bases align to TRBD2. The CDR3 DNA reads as TGCAGTGCTAGTCACGGGACTAACTCCTACGAGCAGTACTTC. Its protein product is CSASHGTNSYEQYF.